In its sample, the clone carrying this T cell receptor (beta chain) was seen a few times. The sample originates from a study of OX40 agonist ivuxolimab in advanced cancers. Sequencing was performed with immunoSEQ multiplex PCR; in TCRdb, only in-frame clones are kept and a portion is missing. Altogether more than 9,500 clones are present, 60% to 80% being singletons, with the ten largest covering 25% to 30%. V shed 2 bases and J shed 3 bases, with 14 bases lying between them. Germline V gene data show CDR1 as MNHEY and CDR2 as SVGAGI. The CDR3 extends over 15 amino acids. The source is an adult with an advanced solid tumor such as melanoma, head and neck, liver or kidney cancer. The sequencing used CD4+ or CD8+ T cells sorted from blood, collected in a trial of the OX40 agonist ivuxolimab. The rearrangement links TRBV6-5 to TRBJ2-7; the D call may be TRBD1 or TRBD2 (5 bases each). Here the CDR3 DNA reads TGTGCCAGCAGTTACAGGGACCCCGAAGTCTACGAGCAGTACTTC. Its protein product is CASSYRDPEVYEQYF.